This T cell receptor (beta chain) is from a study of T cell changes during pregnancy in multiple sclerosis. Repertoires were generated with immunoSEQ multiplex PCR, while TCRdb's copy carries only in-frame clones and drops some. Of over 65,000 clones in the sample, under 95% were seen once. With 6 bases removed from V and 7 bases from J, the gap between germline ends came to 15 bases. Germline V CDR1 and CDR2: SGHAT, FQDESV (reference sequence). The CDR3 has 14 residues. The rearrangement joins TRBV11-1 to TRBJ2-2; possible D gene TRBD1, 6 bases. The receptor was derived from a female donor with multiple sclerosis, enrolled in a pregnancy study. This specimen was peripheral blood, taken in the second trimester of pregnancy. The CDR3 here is CASRFLGAGGELFF. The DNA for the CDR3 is TGTGCCAGCAGATTCCTGGGGGCTGGCGGGGAGCTGTTTTTT.